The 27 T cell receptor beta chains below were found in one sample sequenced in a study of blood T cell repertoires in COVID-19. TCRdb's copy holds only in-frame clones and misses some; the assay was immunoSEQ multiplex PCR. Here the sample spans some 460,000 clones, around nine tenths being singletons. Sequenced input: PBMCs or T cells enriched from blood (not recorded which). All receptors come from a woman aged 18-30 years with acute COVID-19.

This chain's CDR3 is CASSLVSGYGYTF. The CDR3 DNA reads as TGTGCCAGCAGTTTGGTGAGCGGCTATGGCTACACCTTC. The V call is TRBV27, the J call TRBJ1-2; D is ambiguous. V was trimmed by 3 bases and J by 4 bases, leaving 9 bases between them. CDR3 length equals 13 residues. From germline, CDR1 is MNHEY and CDR2 SMNVEV (reference sequence).

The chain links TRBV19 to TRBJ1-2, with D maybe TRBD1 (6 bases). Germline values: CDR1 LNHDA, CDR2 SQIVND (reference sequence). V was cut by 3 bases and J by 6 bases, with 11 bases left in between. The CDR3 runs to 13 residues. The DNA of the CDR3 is TGTGCCAGTAGTATTTGGACAGAAGATGGCTACACCTTC. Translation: CASSIWTEDGYTF.

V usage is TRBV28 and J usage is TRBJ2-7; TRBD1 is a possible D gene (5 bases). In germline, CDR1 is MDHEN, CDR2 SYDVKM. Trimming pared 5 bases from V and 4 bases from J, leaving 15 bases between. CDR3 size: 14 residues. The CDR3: CASSKTPDSYEQYF. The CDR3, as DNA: TGTGCCAGCAGTAAAACCCCCGACAGTTACGAGCAGTACTTC.

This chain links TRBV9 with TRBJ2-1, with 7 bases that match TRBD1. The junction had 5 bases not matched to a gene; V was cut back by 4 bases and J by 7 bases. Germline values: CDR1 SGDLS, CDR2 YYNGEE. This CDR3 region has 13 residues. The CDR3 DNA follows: TGTGCCAGCAGCTCCCAACAGGGGAATGAGCAGTTCTTC. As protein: CASSSQQGNEQFF.

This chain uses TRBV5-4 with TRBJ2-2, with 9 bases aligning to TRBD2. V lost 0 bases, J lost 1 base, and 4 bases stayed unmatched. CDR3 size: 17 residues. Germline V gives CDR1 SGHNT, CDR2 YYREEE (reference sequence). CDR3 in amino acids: CASSLVRTSENTGELFF. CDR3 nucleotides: TGTGCCAGCAGCTTGGTCCGGACTAGCGAGAACACCGGGGAGCTGTTTTTT.

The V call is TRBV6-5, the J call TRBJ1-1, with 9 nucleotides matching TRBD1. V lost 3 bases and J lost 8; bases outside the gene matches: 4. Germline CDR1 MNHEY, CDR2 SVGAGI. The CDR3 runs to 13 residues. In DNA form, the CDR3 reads TGTGCCAGCAGTTATCTACAGGGGGCAGAAGCTTTCTTT. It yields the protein CASSYLQGAEAFF.

DNA of the CDR3: TGTGCCATCAGAGGGACAGGGAACACTGAAGCTTTCTTT. Translating it yields CAIRGTGNTEAFF. The chain carries TRBV10-3 and TRBJ1-1; 8 bases align to TRBD1. Germline CDR1 is ENHRY and CDR2 is SYGVKD. The V and J ends lost 6 bases and 1 base, in that order; junction bases with no gene match: 1. The CDR3 is made up of 13 amino acids.

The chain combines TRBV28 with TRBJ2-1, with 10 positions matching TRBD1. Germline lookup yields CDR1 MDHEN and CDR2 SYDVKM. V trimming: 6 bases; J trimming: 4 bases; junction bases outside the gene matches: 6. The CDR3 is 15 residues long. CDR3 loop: CASRPGQGNYNEQFF. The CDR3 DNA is TGTGCCAGCAGGCCGGGACAGGGGAATTACAATGAGCAGTTCTTC.

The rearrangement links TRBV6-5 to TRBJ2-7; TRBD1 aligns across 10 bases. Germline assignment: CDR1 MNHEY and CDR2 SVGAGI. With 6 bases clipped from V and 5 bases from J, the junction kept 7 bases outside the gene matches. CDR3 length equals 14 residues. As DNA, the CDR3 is TGTGCCAGCAGCTCCGGGACAGGGGATCACGAGCAGTACTTC. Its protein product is CASSSGTGDHEQYF.

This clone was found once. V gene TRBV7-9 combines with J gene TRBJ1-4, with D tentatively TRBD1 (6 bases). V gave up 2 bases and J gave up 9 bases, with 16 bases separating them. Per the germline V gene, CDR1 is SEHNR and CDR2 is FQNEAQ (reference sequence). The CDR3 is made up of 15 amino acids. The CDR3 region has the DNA TGTGCCAGCAGCTTACAGGGGCCCAGAGGGAAAAAACTGTTTTTT. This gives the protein CASSLQGPRGKKLFF.

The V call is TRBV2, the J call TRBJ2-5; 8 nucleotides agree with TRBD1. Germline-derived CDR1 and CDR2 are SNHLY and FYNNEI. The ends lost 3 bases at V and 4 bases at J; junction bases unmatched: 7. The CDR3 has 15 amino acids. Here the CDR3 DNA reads TGTGCCAGCAGTGATGGCCGACAGGGGAGAGAGACCCAGTACTTC. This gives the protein CASSDGRQGRETQYF.

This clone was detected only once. CDR3 DNA sequence: TGTGCCAGAATCCCAGTTCAAATCCTCTCTGGGGCCAACGTCCTGACTTTC. This sequence encodes CARIPVQILSGANVLTF. V usage is TRBV5-3 and J usage is TRBJ2-6; D is ambiguous. TRBV5-3 is designated an ORF whose function remains uncertain. With 6 bases removed from V and 0 bases from J, the gap between germline ends came to 16 bases. The CDR3 runs to 17 residues.

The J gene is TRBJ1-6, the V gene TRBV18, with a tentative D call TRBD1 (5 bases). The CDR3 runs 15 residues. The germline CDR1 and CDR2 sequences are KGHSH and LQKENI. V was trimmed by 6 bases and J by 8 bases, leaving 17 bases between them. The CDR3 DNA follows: TGTGCCAGCTCTCAAGACAGTCTTAGCTATTCACCCCTCCACTTT. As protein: CASSQDSLSYSPLHF.

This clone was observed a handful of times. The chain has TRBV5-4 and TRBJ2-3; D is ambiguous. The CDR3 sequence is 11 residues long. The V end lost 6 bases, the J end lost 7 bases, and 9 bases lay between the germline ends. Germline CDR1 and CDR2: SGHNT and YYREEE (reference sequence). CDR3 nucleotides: TGTGCCAGCACCGCACAGCATACGCAGTATTTT. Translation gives CASTAQHTQYF.

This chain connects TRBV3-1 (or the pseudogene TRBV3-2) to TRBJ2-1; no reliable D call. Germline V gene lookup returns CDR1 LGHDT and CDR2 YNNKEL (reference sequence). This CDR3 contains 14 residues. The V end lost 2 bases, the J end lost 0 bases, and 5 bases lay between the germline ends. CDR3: CASSQIFSYNEQFF. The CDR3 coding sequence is TGTGCCAGCAGCCAAATATTCTCCTACAATGAGCAGTTCTTC.

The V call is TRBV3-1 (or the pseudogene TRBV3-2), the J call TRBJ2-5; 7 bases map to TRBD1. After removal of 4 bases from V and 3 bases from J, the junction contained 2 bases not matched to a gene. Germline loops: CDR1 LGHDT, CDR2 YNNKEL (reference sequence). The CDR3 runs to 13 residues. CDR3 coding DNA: TGTGCCAGCAGCCCCGGGACAGAAGAGACCCAGTACTTC. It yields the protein CASSPGTEETQYF.

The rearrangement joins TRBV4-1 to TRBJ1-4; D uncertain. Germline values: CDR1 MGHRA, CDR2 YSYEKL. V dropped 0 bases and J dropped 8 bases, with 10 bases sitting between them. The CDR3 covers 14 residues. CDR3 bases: TGCGCCAGCAGCCAAGACGGAGAGAGAGAAAAACTGTTTTTT. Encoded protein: CASSQDGEREKLFF.

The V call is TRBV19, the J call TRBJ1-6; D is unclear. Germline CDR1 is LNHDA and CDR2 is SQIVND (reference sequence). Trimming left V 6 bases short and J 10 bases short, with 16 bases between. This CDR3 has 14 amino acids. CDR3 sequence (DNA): TGTGCCAGTAGAGCGGACGGCTGGGTGTCACCCCTCCACTTT. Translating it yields CASRADGWVSPLHF. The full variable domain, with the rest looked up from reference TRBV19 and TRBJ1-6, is DGGITQSPKYLFRKEGQNVTLSCEQNLNHDAMYWYRQDPGQGLRLIYYSQIVNDFQKGDIAEGYSVSREKKESFPLTVTSAQKNPTAFYLCASRADGWVSPLHFGNGTRLTVT.

CDR3 protein: CASGQGATYNSPLHF. The CDR3 DNA reads as TGTGCCAGCGGTCAGGGGGCTACCTATAATTCACCCCTCCACTTT. The rearrangement joins TRBV2 to TRBJ1-6; 8 positions match TRBD1. Germline values: CDR1 SNHLY, CDR2 FYNNEI. The CDR3 is made up of 15 amino acids. The junction had 5 bases not matched to a gene; V was cut back by 8 bases and J by 2 bases.

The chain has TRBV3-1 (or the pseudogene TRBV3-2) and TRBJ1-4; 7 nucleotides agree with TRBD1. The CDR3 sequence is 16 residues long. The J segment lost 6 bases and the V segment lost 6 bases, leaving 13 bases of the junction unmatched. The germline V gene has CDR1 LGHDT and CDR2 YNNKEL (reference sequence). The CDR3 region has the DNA TGTGCCAGCAGTCACCAAGTCTTAACAGGGGATGAAAAACTGTTTTTT. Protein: CASSHQVLTGDEKLFF.

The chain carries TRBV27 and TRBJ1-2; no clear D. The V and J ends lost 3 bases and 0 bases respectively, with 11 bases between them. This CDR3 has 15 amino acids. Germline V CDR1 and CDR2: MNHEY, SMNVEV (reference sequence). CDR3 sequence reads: CASSFSPTSNYGYTF. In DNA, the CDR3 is TGTGCCAGCAGTTTTTCCCCAACATCTAACTATGGCTACACCTTC.

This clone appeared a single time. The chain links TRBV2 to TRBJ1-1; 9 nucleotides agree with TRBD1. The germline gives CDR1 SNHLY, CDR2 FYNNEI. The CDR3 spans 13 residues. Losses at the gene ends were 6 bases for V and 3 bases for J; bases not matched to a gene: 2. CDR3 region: CASSGDRDTEAFF. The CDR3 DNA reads TGTGCCAGCAGCGGGGACAGGGACACTGAAGCTTTCTTT.

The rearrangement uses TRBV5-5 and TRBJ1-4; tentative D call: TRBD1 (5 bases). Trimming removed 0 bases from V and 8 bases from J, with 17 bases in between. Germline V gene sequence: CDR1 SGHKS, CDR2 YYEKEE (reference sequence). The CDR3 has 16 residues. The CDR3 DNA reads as TGTGCCAGCAGCTTGGCCCCTCGCCAGTCAGGGGAAAAACTGTTTTTT. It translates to CASSLAPRQSGEKLFF.

The CDR3 is CASSVRTSGYSNEQFF. The CDR3 nucleotides read TGTGCCAGCAGCGTTCGGACTAGCGGGTATAGCAATGAGCAGTTCTTC. This chain connects TRBV11-2 to TRBJ2-1; TRBD2 aligns across 11 bases. CDR1 is SGHAT, CDR2 FQNNGV, per germline. J lost 6 bases, V lost 5 bases, and 9 bases had no gene match. This CDR3 has 16 residues.

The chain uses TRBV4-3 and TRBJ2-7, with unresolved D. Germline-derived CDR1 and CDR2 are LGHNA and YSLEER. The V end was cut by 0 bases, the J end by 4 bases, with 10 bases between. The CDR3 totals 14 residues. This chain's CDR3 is CASSQEAYRYEQYF. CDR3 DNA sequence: TGCGCCAGCAGCCAAGAGGCTTACCGATACGAGCAGTACTTC.

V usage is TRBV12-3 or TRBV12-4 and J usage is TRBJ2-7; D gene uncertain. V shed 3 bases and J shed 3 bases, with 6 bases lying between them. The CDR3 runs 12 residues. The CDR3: CASSFYRYEQYF. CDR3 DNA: TGTGCCAGCAGTTTCTATCGCTACGAGCAGTACTTC.

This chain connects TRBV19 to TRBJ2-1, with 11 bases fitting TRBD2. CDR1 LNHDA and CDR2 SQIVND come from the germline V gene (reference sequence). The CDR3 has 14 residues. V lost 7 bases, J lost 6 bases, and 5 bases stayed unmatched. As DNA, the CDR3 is TGTGCCAGTACTAGACTAGCGGGAACCAATGAGCAGTTCTTC. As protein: CASTRLAGTNEQFF.